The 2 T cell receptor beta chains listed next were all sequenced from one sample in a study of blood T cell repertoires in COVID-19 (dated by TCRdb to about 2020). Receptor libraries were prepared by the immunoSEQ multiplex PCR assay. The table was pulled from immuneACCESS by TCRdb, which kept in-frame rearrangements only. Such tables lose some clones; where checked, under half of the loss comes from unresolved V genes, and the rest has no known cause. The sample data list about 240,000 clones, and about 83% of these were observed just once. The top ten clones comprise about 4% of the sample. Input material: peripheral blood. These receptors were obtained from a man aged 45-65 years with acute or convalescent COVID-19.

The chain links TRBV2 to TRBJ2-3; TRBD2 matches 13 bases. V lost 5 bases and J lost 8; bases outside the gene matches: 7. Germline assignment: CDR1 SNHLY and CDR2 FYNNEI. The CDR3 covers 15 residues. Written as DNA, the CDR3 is TGTGCCAGCAGTTCCACTAGCGGGGGGGGTGGTACGCAGTATTTT. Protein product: CASSSTSGGGGTQYF.

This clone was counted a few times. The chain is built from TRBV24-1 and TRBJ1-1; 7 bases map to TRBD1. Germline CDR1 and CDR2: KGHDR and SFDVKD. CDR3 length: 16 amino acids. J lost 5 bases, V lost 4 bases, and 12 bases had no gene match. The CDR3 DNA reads TGTGCCACCAGTGACCGGGACAGCCTGAAAAGTACTGAAGCTTTCTTT. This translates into CATSDRDSLKSTEAFF.